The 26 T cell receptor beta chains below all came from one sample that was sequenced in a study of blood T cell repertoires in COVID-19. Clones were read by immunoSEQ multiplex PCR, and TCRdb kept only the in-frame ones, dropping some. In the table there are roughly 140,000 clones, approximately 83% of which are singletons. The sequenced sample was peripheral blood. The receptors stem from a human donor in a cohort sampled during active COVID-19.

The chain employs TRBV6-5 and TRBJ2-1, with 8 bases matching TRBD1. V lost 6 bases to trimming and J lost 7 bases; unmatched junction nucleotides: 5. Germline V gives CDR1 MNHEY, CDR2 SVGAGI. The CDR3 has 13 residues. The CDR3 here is CASRGQGRNEQFF. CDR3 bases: TGTGCCAGCAGAGGACAGGGTAGGAATGAGCAGTTCTTC.

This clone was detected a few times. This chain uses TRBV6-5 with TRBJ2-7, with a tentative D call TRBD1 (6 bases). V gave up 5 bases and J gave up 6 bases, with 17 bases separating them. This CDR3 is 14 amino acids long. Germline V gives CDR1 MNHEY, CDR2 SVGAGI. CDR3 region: CASSRPTGRGEQYF. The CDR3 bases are TGTGCCAGCAGTCGTCCGACAGGAAGGGGCGAGCAGTACTTC.

CDR3 bases: TGTGCCTCCCGGGACTACAATCAGCCCCAGCATTTT. Its translation is CASRDYNQPQHF. V and J are TRBV2 and TRBJ1-5; TRBD1 is a possible D gene (5 bases). Germline V gives CDR1 SNHLY, CDR2 FYNNEI. This CDR3 is 12 amino acids long. Deletions cut 11 bases from V and 3 bases from J, with 11 bases between.

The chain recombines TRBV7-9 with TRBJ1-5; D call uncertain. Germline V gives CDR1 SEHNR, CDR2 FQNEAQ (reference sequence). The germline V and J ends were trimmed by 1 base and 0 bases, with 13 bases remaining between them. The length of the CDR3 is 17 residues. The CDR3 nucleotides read TGTGCCAGCAGCTTAGGGCGGGGAACAGATAGCAATCAGCCCCAGCATTTT. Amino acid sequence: CASSLGRGTDSNQPQHF.

CDR3 sequence: CASSQESVPFRYF. CDR3 nucleotide sequence: TGTGCCAGCAGCCAGGAGTCCGTCCCCTTTAGGTATTTT. The chain employs TRBV4-2 and TRBJ2-3; no clear D. The CDR3 extends over 13 amino acids. The ends were cut back, 3 bases at V and 14 bases at J, with 18 bases in the middle. Germline V gene data show CDR1 as LGHNA and CDR2 as YNFKEQ.

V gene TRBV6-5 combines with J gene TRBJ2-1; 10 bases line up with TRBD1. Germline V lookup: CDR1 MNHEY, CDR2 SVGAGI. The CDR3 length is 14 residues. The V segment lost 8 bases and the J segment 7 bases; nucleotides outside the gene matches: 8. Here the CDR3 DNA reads TGTGCCAGCCTACGACAGGGGGCAGGGAATGAGCAGTTCTTC. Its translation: CASLRQGAGNEQFF.

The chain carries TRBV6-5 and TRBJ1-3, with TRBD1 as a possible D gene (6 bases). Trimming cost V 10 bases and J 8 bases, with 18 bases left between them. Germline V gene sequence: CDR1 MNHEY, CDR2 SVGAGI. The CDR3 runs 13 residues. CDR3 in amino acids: CATYRDRYDTIYF. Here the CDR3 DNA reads TGTGCCACCTACAGGGATAGGTACGACACCATATATTTT.

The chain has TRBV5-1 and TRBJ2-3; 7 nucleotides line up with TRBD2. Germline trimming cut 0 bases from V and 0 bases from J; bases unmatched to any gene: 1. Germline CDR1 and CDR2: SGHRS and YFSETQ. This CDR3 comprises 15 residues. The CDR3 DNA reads TGCGCCAGCAGCTTGGAAGCGGGGAGCACAGATACGCAGTATTTT. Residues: CASSLEAGSTDTQYF.

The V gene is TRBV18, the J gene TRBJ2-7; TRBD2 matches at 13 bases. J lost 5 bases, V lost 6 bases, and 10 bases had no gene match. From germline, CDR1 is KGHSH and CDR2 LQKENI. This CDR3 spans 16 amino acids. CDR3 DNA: TGTGCCAGCTCCCTCGGGACTAGCGGGGTTAGTGACGAGCAGTACTTC. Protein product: CASSLGTSGVSDEQYF.

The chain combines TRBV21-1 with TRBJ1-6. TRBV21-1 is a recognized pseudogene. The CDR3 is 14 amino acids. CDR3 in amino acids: CASSKAPRDSPLHF. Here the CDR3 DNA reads TGTGCCAGCAGCAAAGCGCCGAGGGATTCACCCCTCCACTTT.

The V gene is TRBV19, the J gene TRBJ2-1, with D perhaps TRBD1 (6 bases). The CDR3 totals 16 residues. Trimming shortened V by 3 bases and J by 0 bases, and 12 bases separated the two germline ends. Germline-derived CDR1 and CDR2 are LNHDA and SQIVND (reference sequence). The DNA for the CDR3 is TGTGCCAGTAGTATGAACAGGGCAAGCTCCTACAATGAGCAGTTCTTC. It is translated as CASSMNRASSYNEQFF.

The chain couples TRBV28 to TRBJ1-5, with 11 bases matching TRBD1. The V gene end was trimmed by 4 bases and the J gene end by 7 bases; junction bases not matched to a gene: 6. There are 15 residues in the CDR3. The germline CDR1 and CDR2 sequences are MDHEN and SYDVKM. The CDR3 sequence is CASSSPGQGVQPQHF. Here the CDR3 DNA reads TGTGCCAGCAGTTCGCCGGGACAGGGGGTCCAGCCCCAGCATTTT.

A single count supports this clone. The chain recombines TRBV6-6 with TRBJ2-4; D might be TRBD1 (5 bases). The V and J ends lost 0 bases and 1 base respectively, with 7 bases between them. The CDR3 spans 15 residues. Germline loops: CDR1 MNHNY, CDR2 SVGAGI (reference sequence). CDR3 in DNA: TGTGCCAGCAGTTACTCGAAGGGGGCCAAAAACATTCAGTACTTC. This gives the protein CASSYSKGAKNIQYF.

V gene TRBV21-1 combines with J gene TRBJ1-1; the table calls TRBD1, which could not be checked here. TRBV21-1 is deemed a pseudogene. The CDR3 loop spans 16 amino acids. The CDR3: CASSQPQGVFGAEAFF. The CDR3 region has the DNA TGTGCCAGCAGCCAACCCCAGGGGGTTTTCGGCGCTGAAGCTTTCTTT.

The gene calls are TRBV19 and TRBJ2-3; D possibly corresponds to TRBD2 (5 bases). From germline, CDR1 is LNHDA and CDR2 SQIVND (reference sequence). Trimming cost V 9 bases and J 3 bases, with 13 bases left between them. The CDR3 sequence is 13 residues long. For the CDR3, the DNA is TGTGCCAGCGCGCCGGGAATAACAGATACGCAGTATTTT. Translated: CASAPGITDTQYF. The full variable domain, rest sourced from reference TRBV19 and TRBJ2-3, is DGGITQSPKYLFRKEGQNVTLSCEQNLNHDAMYWYRQDPGQGLRLIYYSQIVNDFQKGDIAEGYSVSREKKESFPLTVTSAQKNPTAFYLCASAPGITDTQYFGPGTRLTVL.

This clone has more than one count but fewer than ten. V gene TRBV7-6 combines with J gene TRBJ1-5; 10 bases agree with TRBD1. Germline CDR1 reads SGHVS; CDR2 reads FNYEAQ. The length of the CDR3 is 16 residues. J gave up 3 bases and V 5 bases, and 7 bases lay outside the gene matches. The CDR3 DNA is TGTGCCAGCAGCCCCGGACAGGGGGTTATCAATCAGCCCCAGCATTTT. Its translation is CASSPGQGVINQPQHF.

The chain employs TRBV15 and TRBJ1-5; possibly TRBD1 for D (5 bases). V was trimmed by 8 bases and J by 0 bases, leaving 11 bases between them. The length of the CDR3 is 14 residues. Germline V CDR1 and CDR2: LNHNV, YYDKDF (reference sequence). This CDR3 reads CATSRGDSNQPQHF. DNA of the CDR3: TGTGCCACCTCCCGGGGGGATAGCAATCAGCCCCAGCATTTT.

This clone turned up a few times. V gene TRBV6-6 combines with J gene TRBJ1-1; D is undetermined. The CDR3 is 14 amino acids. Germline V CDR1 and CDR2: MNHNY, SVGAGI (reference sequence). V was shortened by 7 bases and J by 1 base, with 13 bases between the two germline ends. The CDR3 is CASTQGVRNTEAFF. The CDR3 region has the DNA TGTGCCAGCACCCAAGGAGTCAGGAACACTGAAGCTTTCTTT.

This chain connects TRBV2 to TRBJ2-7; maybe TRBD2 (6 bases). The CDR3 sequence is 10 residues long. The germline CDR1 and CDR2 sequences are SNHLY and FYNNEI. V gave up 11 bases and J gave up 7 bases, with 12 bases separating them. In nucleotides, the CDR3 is TGTGCCCACGGGGGTTTAGAGCAGTACTTC. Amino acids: CAHGGLEQYF.

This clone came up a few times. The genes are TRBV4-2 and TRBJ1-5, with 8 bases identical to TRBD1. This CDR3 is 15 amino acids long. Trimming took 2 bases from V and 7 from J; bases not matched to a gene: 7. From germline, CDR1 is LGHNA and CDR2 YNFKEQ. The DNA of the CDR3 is TGTGCCAGCAGCCAACGGACAGGGTCCAGGCAGCCCCAGCATTTT. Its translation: CASSQRTGSRQPQHF.

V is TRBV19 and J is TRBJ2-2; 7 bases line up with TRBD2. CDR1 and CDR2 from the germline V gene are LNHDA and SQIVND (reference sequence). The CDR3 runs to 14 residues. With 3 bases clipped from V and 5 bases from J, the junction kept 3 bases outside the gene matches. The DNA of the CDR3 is TGTGCCAGTAGTATGCGGGGGAGTACCGGGGAGCTGTTTTTT. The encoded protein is CASSMRGSTGELFF.

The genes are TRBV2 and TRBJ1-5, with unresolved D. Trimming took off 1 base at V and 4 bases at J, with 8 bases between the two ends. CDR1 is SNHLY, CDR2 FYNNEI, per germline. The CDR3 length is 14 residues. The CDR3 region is CASSEVSPNQPQHF. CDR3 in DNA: TGTGCCAGCAGTGAAGTGTCTCCGAATCAGCCCCAGCATTTT.

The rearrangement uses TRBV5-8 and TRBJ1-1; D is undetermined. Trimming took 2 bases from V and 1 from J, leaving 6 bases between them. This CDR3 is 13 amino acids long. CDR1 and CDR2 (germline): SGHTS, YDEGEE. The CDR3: CASSFTENTEAFF. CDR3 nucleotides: TGTGCCAGCAGCTTTACAGAGAACACTGAAGCTTTCTTT.

The CDR3 DNA sequence: TGTGCCAGCAGCCAAGACCTTCTTGTTGGGGCCAACGTCCTGACTTTC. Protein: CASSQDLLVGANVLTF. The rearrangement links TRBV14 to TRBJ2-6; D is ambiguous. Between the trimmed V and J ends, which lost 0 bases and 3 bases, there was a span of 9 bases. The CDR3 has 16 amino acids. Germline assignment: CDR1 SGHDN and CDR2 FVKESK.

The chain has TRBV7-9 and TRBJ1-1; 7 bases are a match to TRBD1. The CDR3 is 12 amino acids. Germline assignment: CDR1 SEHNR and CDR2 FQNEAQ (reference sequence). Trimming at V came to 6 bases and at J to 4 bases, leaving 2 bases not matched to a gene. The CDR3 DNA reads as TGTGCCAGCAGGACAGGGCCCACTGAAGCTTTCTTT. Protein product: CASRTGPTEAFF.

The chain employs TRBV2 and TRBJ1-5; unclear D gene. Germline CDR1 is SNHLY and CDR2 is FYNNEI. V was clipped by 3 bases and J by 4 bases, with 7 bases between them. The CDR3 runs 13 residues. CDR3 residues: CASSEQANQPQHF. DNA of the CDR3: TGTGCCAGCAGTGAGCAAGCTAATCAGCCCCAGCATTTT.